Below, 32 T cell receptor beta chains from the same sample are listed, as sequenced in a study of T-cell memory formation after mild COVID-19. MiXCR was run by TCRdb on the 5' RACE reads, yielding one entry per CDR3 protein. Counted here are fewer than 650,000 distinct CDR3 sequences, about 22% occurring once; the ten biggest clones make up 8.4%. The sequenced material came from PBMCs or a T cell subset sorted from them (not recorded which). These receptors were obtained from an adult woman who had mild COVID-19 (a few samples of this study predate the infection). Cell type and time point are not known.

V and J are TRBV20-1 and TRBJ2-1; D perhaps matches TRBD1 (6 bases). Germline V lookup: CDR1 DFQATT, CDR2 SNEGSKA (reference sequence). The CDR3 contains 15 residues. The V end was cut by 2 bases, the J end by 9 bases, with 20 bases between. The CDR3 coding sequence is TGCAGTGCTAGACGTGACGCTTTGGGGGCGAGTGAGCAGTTCTTC. The encoded protein is CSARRDALGASEQFF.

The V and J genes are TRBV14 and TRBJ1-2; the match to TRBD1 covers 11 bases. V gave up 1 base and J gave up 3 bases; unmatched junction bases: 7. The CDR3 contains 17 residues. Germline assignment: CDR1 SGHDN and CDR2 FVKESK. The DNA of the CDR3 is TGTGCCAGCAGCCAAGGGACAGGGGGCGGCCCTGACTATGGCTACACCTTC. This codes for CASSQGTGGGPDYGYTF.

The chain couples TRBV3-1 to TRBJ2-7, with a tentative D call TRBD2 (6 bases). The CDR3 is 15 residues long. Trimming took 2 bases from V and 0 from J, leaving 11 bases between them. Germline values: CDR1 LGHDT, CDR2 YNNKEL (reference sequence). The CDR3: CASSQPTGGSYEQYF. For the CDR3, the DNA is TGTGCCAGCAGCCAACCGACCGGGGGCTCCTACGAGCAGTACTTC.

The chain combines TRBV7-9 with TRBJ2-7, with 14 bases aligning to TRBD2. Germline assignment: CDR1 SEHNR and CDR2 FQNEAQ (reference sequence). The CDR3 has 20 amino acids. J gave up 2 bases and V 4 bases, and 16 bases lay outside the gene matches. The CDR3 region has the DNA TGTGCCAGCAGCTCCCCCCTTACGACTAGCGGGAGGGCCGGCCCCTACGAGCAGTACTTC. Translation gives CASSSPLTTSGRAGPYEQYF.

The V call is TRBV7-9, the J call TRBJ1-2, with 7 bases fitting TRBD1. With 1 base clipped from V and 2 bases from J, the junction kept 4 bases outside the gene matches. Germline V gives CDR1 SEHNR, CDR2 FQNEAQ (reference sequence). The CDR3 covers 15 residues. Written as DNA, the CDR3 is TGTGCCAGCAGCTTAGTAGGGGGCGAGAACTATGGCTACACCTTC. It translates to CASSLVGGENYGYTF. Together with reference TRBV7-9 and TRBJ1-2, the CDR3 gives the full variable domain: DTGVSQNPRHKITKRGQNVTFRCDPISEHNRLYWYRQTLGQGPEFLTYFQNEAQLEKSRLLSDRFSAERPKGSFSTLEIQRTEQGDSAMYLCASSLVGGENYGYTFGSGTRLTVV.

The chain joins TRBV6-5 to TRBJ1-6; 7 nucleotides match TRBD1. The CDR3 consists of 16 residues. Per the germline V gene, CDR1 is MNHEY and CDR2 is SVGAGI. V lost 2 bases and J lost 9; bases outside the gene matches: 10. In nucleotides, the CDR3 is TGTGCCAGCAGTTACGCGTCGGGACAGACACTTTCACCCCTCCACTTT. It specifies CASSYASGQTLSPLHF.

The rearrangement joins TRBV11-3 to TRBJ2-5; 13 bases map to TRBD2. This CDR3 has 19 amino acids. V gave up 3 bases and J gave up 2 bases; unmatched junction bases: 12. The germline CDR1 and CDR2 sequences are SGHNT and YENEEA. The CDR3 region is CASSLGMRTSGREQETQYF. The CDR3, as DNA: TGTGCCAGCAGCTTGGGGATGCGGACTAGCGGGAGAGAACAAGAGACCCAGTACTTC.

The rearrangement joins TRBV6-9 to TRBJ1-5; 8 bases are shared with TRBD1. CDR1 is MNHGY and CDR2 is SVAAGI in the germline V gene. There are 15 residues in the CDR3. V dropped 8 bases and J dropped 1; count of bases not matched to a gene: 7. The CDR3 is CASRGDRSSNQPQHF. The CDR3 nucleotides read TGTGCCAGCCGAGGGGACAGGAGCAGCAATCAGCCCCAGCATTTT.

The chain recombines TRBV12-3 or TRBV12-4 with TRBJ1-1; D perhaps matches TRBD1 (5 bases). Deletions cut 6 bases from V and 8 bases from J, with 16 bases between. CDR3 size: 13 residues. CDR3 sequence reads: CASRHEPGREAFF. The DNA for the CDR3 is TGTGCCAGCAGACACGAACCAGGGAGGGAAGCTTTCTTT.

The chain links TRBV29-1 to TRBJ2-1, with D unclear. The CDR3 is 10 amino acids. Germline values: CDR1 SQVTM, CDR2 ANQGSEA. V dropped 5 bases and J dropped 5 bases, with 4 bases sitting between them. CDR3 protein: CSVRDNEQFF. CDR3 in DNA: TGCAGCGTTCGAGACAATGAGCAGTTCTTC.

The chain links TRBV7-8 to TRBJ1-2; D not resolved. Trimming pared 5 bases from V and 2 bases from J, leaving 12 bases between. Germline values: CDR1 SGHVS, CDR2 FQNEAQ. The CDR3 covers 14 residues. The CDR3: CASSRGPGNYGYTF. In nucleotides, the CDR3 is TGTGCCAGCAGCCGAGGCCCGGGGAACTATGGCTACACCTTC. The full variable domain, in which reference TRBV7-8 and TRBJ1-2 provide the parts outside the CDR3, is GAGVSQSPRYKVAKRGQDVALRCDPISGHVSLFWYQQALGQGPEFLTYFQNEAQLDKSGLPSDRFFAERPEGSVSTLKIQRTQQEDSAVYLCASSRGPGNYGYTFGSGTRLTVV.

The rearrangement joins TRBV30 to TRBJ1-4, with a tentative D call TRBD1 (5 bases). This CDR3 region has 14 residues. The ends were cut back, 2 bases at V and 7 bases at J, with 14 bases in the middle. Germline V CDR1 and CDR2: GTSNPN, SVGIG (reference sequence). For the CDR3, the DNA is TGTGCCTGGAGTTTAGGCGGGGGGGTTGAAAAACTGTTTTTT. This encodes CAWSLGGGVEKLFF.

Only a few counts were recorded for this clonotype. The rearrangement joins TRBV5-1 to TRBJ2-6; D is unclear. This CDR3 has 14 amino acids. In germline, CDR1 is SGHRS, CDR2 YFSETQ. V lost 4 bases to trimming and J lost 2 bases, with 7 bases between them. CDR3 region: CASSPITGANVLTF. DNA for the CDR3: TGCGCCAGCAGCCCCATCACTGGGGCCAACGTCCTGACTTTC.

This sequence joins TRBV5-4 and TRBJ2-7; D is perhaps TRBD2 (5 bases). The CDR3 is 14 amino acids. V lost 4 bases and J 1 base, leaving 12 bases between the germline ends. Germline V gene data show CDR1 as SGHNT and CDR2 as YYREEE (reference sequence). The CDR3 coding sequence is TGTGCCAGCAGCCCCGAGGGTCTATCCTACGAGCAGTACTTC. It specifies CASSPEGLSYEQYF.

V usage is TRBV20-1 and J usage is TRBJ2-1, with a possible D match to TRBD2 (5 bases). V dropped 6 bases and J dropped 7 bases, with 19 bases sitting between them. This CDR3 region has 14 residues. Germline CDR1 is DFQATT and CDR2 is SNEGSKA (reference sequence). CDR3 sequence: CSALPGLRRNEQFF. In DNA form, the CDR3 reads TGCAGTGCCCTCCCGGGTCTACGGAGGAATGAGCAGTTCTTC.

This chain links TRBV6-5 with TRBJ1-6, with a possible D match to TRBD1 (6 bases). Trimming shortened V by 7 bases and J by 9 bases, and 19 bases separated the two germline ends. CDR1 and CDR2 (germline): MNHEY, SVGAGI. The CDR3 spans 15 residues. The CDR3 DNA is TGTGCCAGCACTTCTGCTCAGGGGCCTAGTTCACCCCTCCACTTT. Its translation is CASTSAQGPSSPLHF.

The sample holds a few counts of this clonotype. The chain links TRBV10-3 to TRBJ2-3; 7 bases agree with TRBD1. V shed 2 bases and J 1 base; nucleotides not matched to a gene: 3. The CDR3 spans 15 residues. Germline CDR1 and CDR2: ENHRY and SYGVKD. The CDR3 loop reads CAISEDRAGTDTQYF. In DNA, the CDR3 is TGTGCCATCAGTGAGGACAGGGCCGGCACAGATACGCAGTATTTT.

This clonotype has at least ten counts. The chain joins TRBV7-2 to TRBJ2-7; unclear D gene. Per the germline V gene, CDR1 is SGHTA and CDR2 is FQGNSA. V lost 3 bases and J lost 4, with 13 bases in between. The CDR3 length is 14 residues. The CDR3 protein is CASSFESIGYEQYF. CDR3 bases: TGTGCCAGCAGCTTCGAGTCTATTGGATACGAGCAGTACTTC.

The V and J genes are TRBV3-1 and TRBJ1-5; D ambiguous. This CDR3 is built from 15 residues. Germline CDR1 and CDR2: LGHDT and YNNKEL (reference sequence). Trimming shortened V by 0 bases and J by 0 bases, and 6 bases separated the two germline ends. In DNA, the CDR3 is TGTGCCAGCAGCCAAGATCCCCATAGCAATCAGCCCCAGCATTTT. Translating gives CASSQDPHSNQPQHF.

The V call is TRBV7-2, the J call TRBJ2-7, with a tentative D call TRBD2 (6 bases). From germline, CDR1 is SGHTA and CDR2 FQGNSA. The CDR3 has 14 residues. The germline V and J ends were trimmed by 8 bases and 2 bases, with 16 bases remaining between them. CDR3 coding DNA: TGTGCCAGCCTGAGTTGGGGGGAGACCTACGAGCAGTACTTC. This translates into CASLSWGETYEQYF.

The chain has TRBV5-6 and TRBJ2-6; 9 bases are a match to TRBD1. V lost 4 bases, J lost 2 bases, and 7 bases stayed unmatched. Germline V gene lookup returns CDR1 SGHDT and CDR2 YYEEEE. The CDR3 sequence is 17 residues long. Written as DNA, the CDR3 is TGTGCCAGCAGCCACAGGGGGCGATACCCTGGGGCCAACGTCCTGACTTTC. It translates to CASSHRGRYPGANVLTF.

This clonotype was detected a few times. V and J are TRBV2 and TRBJ1-1, with 7 positions matching TRBD1. The germline V gene has CDR1 SNHLY and CDR2 FYNNEI. CDR3 size: 13 residues. Trimming cost V 9 bases and J 3 bases; bases outside gene matches: 7. The CDR3 nucleotides read TGTGCCAGGGAGGGAGACAGGGACACTGAAGCTTTCTTT. Protein product: CAREGDRDTEAFF.

The chain combines TRBV29-1 with TRBJ1-1; a weak D match, TRBD1 (5 bases). The CDR3 is made up of 13 amino acids. Germline V gene data show CDR1 as SQVTM and CDR2 as ANQGSEA. V was shortened by 7 bases and J by 4 bases, with 16 bases between the two germline ends. CDR3 protein: CSATGLEGTEAFF. CDR3 DNA sequence: TGCAGCGCAACGGGACTCGAGGGCACTGAAGCTTTCTTT. The variable domain in full, with the rest retrieved from reference TRBV29-1 and TRBJ1-1, is SAVISQKPSRDICQRGTSLTIQCQVDSQVTMMFWYRQQPGQSLTLIATANQGSEATYESGFVIDKFPISRPNLTFSTLTVSNMSPEDSSIYLCSATGLEGTEAFFGQGTRLTVV.

The rearrangement links TRBV24-1 to TRBJ1-1; a possible D gene is TRBD1 (5 bases). Looked up from germline, CDR1 is KGHDR and CDR2 is SFDVKD. The CDR3 has 13 amino acids. The V and J ends lost 7 bases and 3 bases respectively, with 11 bases between them. The CDR3 region has the DNA TGTGCCACCAGAGGCGGGGGTCACACTGAAGCTTTCTTT. It specifies CATRGGGHTEAFF.

The gene calls are TRBV14 and TRBJ2-3; D ambiguous. Germline lookup yields CDR1 SGHDN and CDR2 FVKESK. The CDR3 totals 14 residues. V dropped 5 bases and J dropped 0 bases, with 9 bases sitting between them. For the CDR3, the DNA is TGTGCCAGCAGCACCCGGCCGAGCACAGATACGCAGTATTTT. Translation gives CASSTRPSTDTQYF.

This clonotype was detected a few times. This chain uses TRBV10-3 with TRBJ2-7; 7 bases are shared with TRBD1. CDR3 length: 14 residues. Trimming at V came to 7 bases and at J to 1 base, leaving 7 bases not matched to a gene. From germline, CDR1 is ENHRY and CDR2 SYGVKD. The CDR3 protein is CAITMDRRSYEQYF. Here the CDR3 DNA reads TGTGCCATCACCATGGACAGGAGGTCCTACGAGCAGTACTTC.

This clonotype is a singleton in its sample. J is TRBJ2-1 and V is TRBV7-6; no clear D. Trimming removed 5 bases at V and 0 bases at J, with 20 bases between. The CDR3 consists of 18 residues. Germline loops: CDR1 SGHVS, CDR2 FNYEAQ. The CDR3 DNA reads TGTGCCAGCAGCCCCCCCCGGGTGGTAACTTACTCCTACAATGAGCAGTTCTTC. It yields the protein CASSPPRVVTYSYNEQFF.

V usage is TRBV6-1 and J usage is TRBJ2-7, with unresolved D. With 3 bases removed from V and 3 bases from J, the gap between germline ends came to 9 bases. Germline V CDR1 and CDR2: MNHNS, SASEGT. The CDR3 totals 13 residues. CDR3 sequence reads: CASSENSNYEQYF. CDR3 bases: TGTGCCAGCAGTGAGAACAGCAACTACGAGCAGTACTTC.

This chain joins TRBV20-1 and TRBJ1-2; no firm D call. Germline V gene data show CDR1 as DFQATT and CDR2 as SNEGSKA (reference sequence). The CDR3 is made up of 11 amino acids. With 3 bases removed from V and 4 bases from J, the gap between germline ends came to 6 bases. The DNA for the CDR3 is TGCAGTGCTAGGAGCCTCTATGGCTACACCTTC. Its translation is CSARSLYGYTF.

CDR3 nucleotide sequence: TGCAGCGTTAGGCCCCGGGCGGGGTCCTTTAACTATGGCTACACCTTC. It encodes CSVRPRAGSFNYGYTF. The chain joins TRBV29-1 to TRBJ1-2, with D uncertain. V was trimmed by 5 bases and J by 1 base, leaving 20 bases between them. The CDR3 runs 16 residues. Germline V gene sequence: CDR1 SQVTM, CDR2 ANQGSEA.

The sample holds a few counts of this clonotype. The rearrangement uses TRBV27 and TRBJ1-2; a weak D match, TRBD1 (5 bases). Per the germline V gene, CDR1 is MNHEY and CDR2 is SMNVEV (reference sequence). CDR3 length: 14 amino acids. Trimming stripped 6 bases from V and 0 bases from J, with 11 bases between. The CDR3 DNA sequence: TGTGCCAGCAGCCGCGGGGCCCCTAACTATGGCTACACCTTC. This encodes CASSRGAPNYGYTF.

The gene calls are TRBV15 and TRBJ2-1; the match to TRBD2 covers 15 bases. The CDR3 has 16 residues. The germline V gene has CDR1 LNHNV and CDR2 YYDKDF (reference sequence). The ends lost 3 bases at V and 3 bases at J; junction bases unmatched: 0. This chain's CDR3 is CATSRGLAGGYNEQFF. CDR3 DNA: TGTGCCACCAGCAGGGGACTAGCGGGGGGCTACAATGAGCAGTTCTTC.